This T cell receptor (beta chain) came from a study of cytomegalovirus exposure and HLA in healthy donors. This CDR3 has 15 amino acids. With 5 bases clipped from V and 2 bases from J, the junction kept 6 bases outside the gene matches. From germline, CDR1 is SGHNT and CDR2 YENEEA. PCR used 60 Vbeta primers and 13 Jbeta primers. Sequencing used immunoSEQ multiplex PCR; TCRdb keeps in-frame clones, though not all of them. The sample lists approximately 100,000 clones; approximately 70% were seen once. V usage is TRBV11-3 and J usage is TRBJ2-5, with TRBD2 matching over 9 bases. The sample was PBMCs. The TCR was taken from a woman between 18 and 29 years old in good health and CMV-seropositive. The DNA for the CDR3 is TGTGCCAGCAGCCTGACTAGCGGTCATCAAGAGACCCAGTACTTC. This translates into CASSLTSGHQETQYF.